This record concerns one TCR beta chain sequence. Its antigen is not identified. Trimming took off 0 bases at V and 6 bases at J, with 17 bases between the two ends. Per the germline V gene, CDR1 is LGHNA and CDR2 is YNFKEQ. CDR3 length: 16 residues. The time point: blood 2 weeks post-SBRT. Treatment described: 15 Gy SBRT to primary tumor, nephrectomy 4 weeks later. The sample is drawn from a study of radiation and T cells in renal cell carcinoma. The study, taken as a whole, reports: From baseline, blood top tumor clonotypes peaked at 2 weeks post-radiation.

Measured with immunoSEQ multiplex PCR; TCRdb has only the in-frame clones, and not every one. Of around 26,000 clones listed, 81% are singletons. The V gene is TRBV4-2, the J gene TRBJ1-2, with no clear D. Sequencing was performed on blood, taken from a patient whose treatment included radiotherapy and nephrectomy. The receptor was isolated from a man aged 55 to 69 with renal cell carcinoma. CDR3 nucleotide sequence: TGTGCCAGCAGCCAAGATGTGAATCGGGCCACGGATGGCTACACCTTC. Translation gives CASSQDVNRATDGYTF.